This T cell receptor beta chain was retrieved from a study of T cell responses to AZD1222 COVID-19 vaccine. Germline V gene data show CDR1 as MDHEN and CDR2 as SYDVKM. The CDR3 covers 13 residues. V gave up 7 bases and J gave up 4 bases; unmatched junction bases: 2. Comment on this clone: Antigen: not known.

Broader study findings: Repertoire sampling happened only post peak T cell response. Spike-specific TCR breadth and depth grew following two AZD1222 doses.

Profiling relied on immunoSEQ multiplex PCR, and the TCRdb table lists in-frame clones only, not all of them. The table lists 130,000 to 150,000 clones, about nine tenths of them singletons. Sequenced here: peripheral blood, sampled on day 0 of MenACWY control vaccination. The chain joins TRBV28 to TRBJ1-5; 9 bases are shared with TRBD1. This receptor was obtained from an adult in good health. The CDR3 sequence: CASNGQGNQPQHF. The CDR3 region has the DNA TGTGCCAGCAACGGACAGGGGAATCAGCCCCAGCATTTT.